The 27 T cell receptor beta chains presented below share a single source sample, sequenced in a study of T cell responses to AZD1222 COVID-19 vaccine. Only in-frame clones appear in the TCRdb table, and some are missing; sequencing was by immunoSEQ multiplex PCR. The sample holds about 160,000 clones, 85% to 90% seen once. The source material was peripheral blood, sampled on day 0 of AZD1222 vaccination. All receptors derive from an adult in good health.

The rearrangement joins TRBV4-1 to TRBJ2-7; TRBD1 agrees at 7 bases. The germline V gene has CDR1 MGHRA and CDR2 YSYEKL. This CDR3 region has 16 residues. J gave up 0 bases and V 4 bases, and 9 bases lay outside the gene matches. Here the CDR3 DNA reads TGCGCCAGCAGCCCGAATACCGGGACAGCCTCCTACGAGCAGTACTTC. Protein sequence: CASSPNTGTASYEQYF.

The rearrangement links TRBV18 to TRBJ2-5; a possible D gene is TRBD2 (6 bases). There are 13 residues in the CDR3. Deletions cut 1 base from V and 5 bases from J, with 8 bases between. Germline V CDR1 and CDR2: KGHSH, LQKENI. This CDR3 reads CASSPQEGETQYF. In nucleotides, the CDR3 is TGTGCCAGCTCACCACAGGAGGGCGAGACCCAGTACTTC.

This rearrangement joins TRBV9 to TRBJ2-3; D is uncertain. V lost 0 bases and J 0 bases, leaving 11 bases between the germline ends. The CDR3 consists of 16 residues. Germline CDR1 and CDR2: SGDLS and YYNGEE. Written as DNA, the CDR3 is TGTGCCAGCAGCGTAGGGTCAGGCATGAGCACAGATACGCAGTATTTT. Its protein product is CASSVGSGMSTDTQYF. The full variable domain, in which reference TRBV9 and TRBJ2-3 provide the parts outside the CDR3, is DSGVTQTPKHLITATGQRVTLRCSPRSGDLSVYWYQQSLDQGLQFLIQYYNGEERAKGNILERFSAQQFPDLHSELNLSSLELGDSALYFCASSVGSGMSTDTQYFGPGTRLTVL.

The CDR3 here is CASRGGSYNEQFF. CDR3 nucleotides: TGTGCCAGCAGGGGTGGCTCCTACAATGAGCAGTTCTTC. This sequence joins TRBV2 and TRBJ2-1; no reliable D call. V was shortened by 6 bases and J by 0 bases, with 6 bases between the two germline ends. Per germline, CDR1 SNHLY and CDR2 FYNNEI. The CDR3 spans 13 residues.

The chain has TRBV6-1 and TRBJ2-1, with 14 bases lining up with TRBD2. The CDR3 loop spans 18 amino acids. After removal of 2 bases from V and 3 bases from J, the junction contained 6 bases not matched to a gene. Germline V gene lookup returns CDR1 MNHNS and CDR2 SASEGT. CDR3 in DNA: TGTGCCAGCAGTGAATTCGGACTAGCGGGGGGTGACTACAATGAGCAGTTCTTC. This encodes CASSEFGLAGGDYNEQFF.

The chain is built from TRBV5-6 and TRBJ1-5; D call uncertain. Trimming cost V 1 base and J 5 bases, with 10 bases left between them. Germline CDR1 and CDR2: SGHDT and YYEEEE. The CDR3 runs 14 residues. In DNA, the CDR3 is TGTGCCAGCAGCTTGAGTCTTGGGGATCAGCCCCAGCATTTT. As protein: CASSLSLGDQPQHF.

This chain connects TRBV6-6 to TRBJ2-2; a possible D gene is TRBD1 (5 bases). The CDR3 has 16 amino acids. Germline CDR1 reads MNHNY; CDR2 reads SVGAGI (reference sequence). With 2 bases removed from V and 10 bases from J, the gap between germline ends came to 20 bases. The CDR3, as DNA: TGTGCCAGCAGTTACGACAGATCATCCCAACCGGTGGAGCTGTTTTTT. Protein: CASSYDRSSQPVELFF.

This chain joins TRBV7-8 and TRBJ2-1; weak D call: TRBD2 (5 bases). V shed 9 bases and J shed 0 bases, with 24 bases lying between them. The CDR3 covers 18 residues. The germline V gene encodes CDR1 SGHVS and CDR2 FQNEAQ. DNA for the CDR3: TGTGCCAGTAGAGCCTCATTTATAGCGCTTTCCTCCTACAATGAGCAGTTCTTC. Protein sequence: CASRASFIALSSYNEQFF.

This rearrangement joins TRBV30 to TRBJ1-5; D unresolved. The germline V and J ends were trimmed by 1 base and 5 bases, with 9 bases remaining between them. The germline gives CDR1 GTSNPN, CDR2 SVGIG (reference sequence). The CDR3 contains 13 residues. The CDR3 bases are TGTGCCTGGAGTGCCGCGGAGTATCAGCCCCAGCATTTT. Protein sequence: CAWSAAEYQPQHF. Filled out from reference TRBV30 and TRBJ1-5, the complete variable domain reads SQTIHQWPATLVQPVGSPLSLECTVEGTSNPNLYWYRQAAGRGLQLLFYSVGIGQISSEVPQNLSASRPQDRQFILSSKKLLLSDSGFYLCAWSAAEYQPQHFGDGTRLSIL.

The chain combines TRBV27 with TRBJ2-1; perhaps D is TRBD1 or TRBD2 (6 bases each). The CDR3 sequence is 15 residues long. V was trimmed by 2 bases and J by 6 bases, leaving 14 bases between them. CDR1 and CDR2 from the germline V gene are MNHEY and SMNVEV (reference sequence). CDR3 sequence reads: CASSLRGASPNEQFF. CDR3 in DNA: TGTGCCAGCAGTTTAAGGGGGGCTAGCCCCAATGAGCAGTTCTTC.

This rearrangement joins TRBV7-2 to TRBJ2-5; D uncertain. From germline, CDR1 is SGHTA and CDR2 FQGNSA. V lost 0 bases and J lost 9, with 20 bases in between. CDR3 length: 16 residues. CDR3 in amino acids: CASSLAPPGRSVAQYF. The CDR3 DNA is TGTGCCAGCAGCTTAGCGCCGCCGGGCCGGTCGGTGGCCCAGTACTTC.

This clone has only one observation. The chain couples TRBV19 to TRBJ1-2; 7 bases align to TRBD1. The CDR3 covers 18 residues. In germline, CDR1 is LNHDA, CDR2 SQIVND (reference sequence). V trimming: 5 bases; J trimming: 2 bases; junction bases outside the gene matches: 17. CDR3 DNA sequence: TGTGCCAGTAGTCTCCCCCCGGGACAGCCCTTTCCCAACTATGGCTACACCTTC. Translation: CASSLPPGQPFPNYGYTF. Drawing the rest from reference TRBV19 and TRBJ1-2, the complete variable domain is DGGITQSPKYLFRKEGQNVTLSCEQNLNHDAMYWYRQDPGQGLRLIYYSQIVNDFQKGDIAEGYSVSREKKESFPLTVTSAQKNPTAFYLCASSLPPGQPFPNYGYTFGSGTRLTVV.

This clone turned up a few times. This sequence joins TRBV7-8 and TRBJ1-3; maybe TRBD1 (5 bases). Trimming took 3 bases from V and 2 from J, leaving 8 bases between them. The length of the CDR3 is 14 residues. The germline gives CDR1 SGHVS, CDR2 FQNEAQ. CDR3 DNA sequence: TGTGCCAGCAGCTTTAGGGGCACTGGAAACACCATATATTTT. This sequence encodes CASSFRGTGNTIYF. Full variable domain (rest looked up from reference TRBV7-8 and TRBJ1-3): GAGVSQSPRYKVAKRGQDVALRCDPISGHVSLFWYQQALGQGPEFLTYFQNEAQLDKSGLPSDRFFAERPEGSVSTLKIQRTQQEDSAVYLCASSFRGTGNTIYFGEGSWLTVV.

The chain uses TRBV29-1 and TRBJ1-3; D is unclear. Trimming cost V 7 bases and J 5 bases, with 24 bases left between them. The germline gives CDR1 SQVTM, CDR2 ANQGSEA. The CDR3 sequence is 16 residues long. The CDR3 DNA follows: TGCAGCGCCAAGTTAGGGTTAAACGCTCTCAGAAACACCATATATTTT. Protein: CSAKLGLNALRNTIYF.

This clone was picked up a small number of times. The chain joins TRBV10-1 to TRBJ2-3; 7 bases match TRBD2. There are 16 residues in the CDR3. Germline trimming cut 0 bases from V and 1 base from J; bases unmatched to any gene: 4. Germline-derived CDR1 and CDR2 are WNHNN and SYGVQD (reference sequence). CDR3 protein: CASSESKRGGTDTQYF. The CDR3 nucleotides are TGCGCCAGCAGTGAGTCGAAACGGGGGGGCACAGATACGCAGTATTTT.

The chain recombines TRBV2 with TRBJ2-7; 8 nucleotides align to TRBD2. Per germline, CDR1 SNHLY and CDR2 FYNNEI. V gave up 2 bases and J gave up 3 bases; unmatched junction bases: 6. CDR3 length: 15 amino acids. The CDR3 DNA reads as TGTGCCAGCAGTGAAACCCGGGGGGGTATCTACGAGCAGTACTTC. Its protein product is CASSETRGGIYEQYF.

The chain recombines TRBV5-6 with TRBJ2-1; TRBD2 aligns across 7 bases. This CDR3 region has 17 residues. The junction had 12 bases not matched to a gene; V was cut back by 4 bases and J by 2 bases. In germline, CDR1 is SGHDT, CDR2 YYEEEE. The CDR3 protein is CASSKERGLSPYNEQFF. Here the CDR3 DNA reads TGTGCCAGCAGCAAGGAAAGGGGACTATCCCCCTACAATGAGCAGTTCTTC.

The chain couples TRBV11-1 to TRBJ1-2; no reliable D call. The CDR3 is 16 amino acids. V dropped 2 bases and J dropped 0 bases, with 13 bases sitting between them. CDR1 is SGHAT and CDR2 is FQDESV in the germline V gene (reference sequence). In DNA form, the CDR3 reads TGTGCCAGCAGCTTAAGGAGCGGACGGACTAACTATGGCTACACCTTC. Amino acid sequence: CASSLRSGRTNYGYTF.

The CDR3 nucleotides are TGTGCCAGCAGTACGGAGGTCGGACAGGGCGGCTACGAGCAGTACTTC. Translation: CASSTEVGQGGYEQYF. V is TRBV27 and J is TRBJ2-7; 8 positions match TRBD1. Germline V gene sequence: CDR1 MNHEY, CDR2 SMNVEV (reference sequence). V lost 5 bases to trimming and J lost 3 bases; unmatched junction nucleotides: 12. CDR3 length equals 16 residues.

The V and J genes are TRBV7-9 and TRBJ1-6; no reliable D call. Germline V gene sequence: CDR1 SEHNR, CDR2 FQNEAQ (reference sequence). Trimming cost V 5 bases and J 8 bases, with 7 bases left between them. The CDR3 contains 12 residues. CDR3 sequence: CASSQLDSPLHF. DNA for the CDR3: TGTGCCAGCAGCCAACTTGATTCACCCCTCCACTTT.

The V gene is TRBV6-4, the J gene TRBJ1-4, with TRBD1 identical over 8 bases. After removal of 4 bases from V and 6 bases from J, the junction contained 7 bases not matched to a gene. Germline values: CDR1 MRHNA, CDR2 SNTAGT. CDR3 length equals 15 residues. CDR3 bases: TGTGCCAGCAGTGCCCGAGGGACAGGTGATGAAAAACTGTTTTTT. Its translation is CASSARGTGDEKLFF.

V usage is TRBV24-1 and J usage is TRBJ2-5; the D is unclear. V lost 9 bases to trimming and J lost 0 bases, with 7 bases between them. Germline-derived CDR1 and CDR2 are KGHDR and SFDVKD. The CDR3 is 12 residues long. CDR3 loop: CATSEYQETQYF. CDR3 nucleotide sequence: TGTGCCACCTCAGAGTACCAAGAGACCCAGTACTTC.

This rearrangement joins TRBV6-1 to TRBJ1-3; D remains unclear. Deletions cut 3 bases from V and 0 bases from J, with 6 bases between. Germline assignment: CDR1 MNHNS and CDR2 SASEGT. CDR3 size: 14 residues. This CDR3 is CASSEPVSGNTIYF. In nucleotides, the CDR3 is TGTGCCAGCAGTGAGCCCGTCTCTGGAAACACCATATATTTT.

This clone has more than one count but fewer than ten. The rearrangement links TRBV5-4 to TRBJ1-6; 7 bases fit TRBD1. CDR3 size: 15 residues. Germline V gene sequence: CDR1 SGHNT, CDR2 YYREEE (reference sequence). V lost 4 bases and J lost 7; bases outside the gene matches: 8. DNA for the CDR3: TGTGCCAGCAGCCCGCAGACAGGGATGAATTCACCCCTCCACTTT. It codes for CASSPQTGMNSPLHF.

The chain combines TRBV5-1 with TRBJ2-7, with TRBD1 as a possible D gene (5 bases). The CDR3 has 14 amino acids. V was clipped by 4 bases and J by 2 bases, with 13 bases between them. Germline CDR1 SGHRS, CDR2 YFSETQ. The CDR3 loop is CASSLIQGTYEQYF. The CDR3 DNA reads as TGCGCCAGCAGCCTTATTCAGGGTACCTACGAGCAGTACTTC.

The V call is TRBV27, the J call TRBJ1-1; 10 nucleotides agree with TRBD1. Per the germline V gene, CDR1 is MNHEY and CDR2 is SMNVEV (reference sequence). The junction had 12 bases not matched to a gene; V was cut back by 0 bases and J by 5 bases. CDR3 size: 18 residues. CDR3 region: CASSLSGAVGDRGTEAFF. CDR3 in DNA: TGTGCCAGCAGTTTATCAGGAGCGGTCGGGGACAGGGGTACTGAAGCTTTCTTT.

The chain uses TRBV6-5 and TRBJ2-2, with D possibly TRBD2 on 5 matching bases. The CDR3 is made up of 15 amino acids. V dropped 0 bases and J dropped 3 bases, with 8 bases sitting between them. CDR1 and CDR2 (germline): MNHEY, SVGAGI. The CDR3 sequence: CASSYSSGYTGELFF. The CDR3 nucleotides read TGTGCCAGCAGTTACTCTTCGGGGTACACCGGGGAGCTGTTTTTT.